A selection of T cell receptor beta chains follows, all from one sample in a study of naive and memory T cell subsets. TCRdb reprocessed the UMI-ligation and nested PCR reads with MiXCR, giving one entry per CDR3 protein. The profile covers roughly 150,000 distinct CDR3 sequences, with more than 15% appearing a single time and 0.5% to 0.75% taken by the ten largest. The sequenced sample consisted of naive CD8+ T cells from blood. These receptors originate from a human donor in good health. Each CDR3 is given with its conserved first and last residue. D genes are given only for firm matches. Part of the rows lack a size; the others show once, few, many or a class for expanded clones.

CDR3 length	J gene	V gene	clone size	D gene	CDR3 protein	CDR3 DNA
16	TRBJ2-7	TRBV7-8	NA	NA	CASSLNGEGGFYEQYF	TGTGCCAGCAGCTTAAACGGCGAGGGAGGCTTCTACGAGCAGTACTTC
13	TRBJ2-5	TRBV10-3	NA	NA	CAISEDIQETQYF	TGTGCCATCAGTGAGGACATCCAAGAGACCCAGTACTTC
14	TRBJ1-5	TRBV12-3/TRBV12-4	NA	NA	CASRLGDINQPQHF	TGTGCCAGCAGACTCGGGGACATTAATCAGCCCCAGCATTTT
16	TRBJ2-7	TRBV7-9	NA	TRBD2	CASSSTSGGQAYEQYF	TGTGCCAGCAGTTCGACTAGCGGGGGGCAAGCCTACGAGCAGTACTTC
12	TRBJ2-7	TRBV15	NA	NA	CATSTQGYEQYF	TGTGCCACCAGCACACAGGGTTACGAGCAGTACTTC
14	TRBJ2-1	TRBV24-1	once	NA	CATSDWRSVDEQFF	TGTGCCACCAGTGATTGGCGCTCGGTCGATGAGCAGTTCTTC
16	TRBJ2-3	TRBV4-1	few	TRBD1	CASSQHGTGATDTQYF	TGCGCCAGCAGCCAACACGGGACAGGGGCGACAGATACGCAGTATTTT
15	TRBJ2-1	TRBV20-1	NA	TRBD2	CSARRLAGGPDEQFF	TGCAGTGCTAGGCGACTAGCGGGAGGTCCGGATGAGCAGTTCTTC
13	TRBJ2-5	TRBV29-1	NA	NA	CSVDSNSQETQYF	TGCAGCGTTGACAGCAACAGCCAAGAGACCCAGTACTTC
14	TRBJ1-5	TRBV6-1	few	NA	CASSEPGLGQPQHF	TGTGCCAGCAGTGAACCGGGGTTGGGACAGCCCCAGCATTTT
15	TRBJ2-3	TRBV2	NA	NA	CASRGGLSDTDTQYF	TGTGCCAGCAGGGGGGGACTTTCAGACACAGATACGCAGTATTTT
13	TRBJ2-5	TRBV12-3/TRBV12-4	few	NA	CASSLAPQETQYF	TGTGCCAGCAGTTTAGCGCCCCAAGAGACCCAGTACTTC
15	TRBJ2-7	TRBV7-2	NA	NA	CASSLASWSSYEQYF	TGTGCCAGCAGCTTAGCGAGCTGGAGCTCCTACGAGCAGTACTTC
14	TRBJ1-2	TRBV28	few	NA	CASRSVGMNYGYTF	TGTGCCAGCAGGTCCGTAGGGATGAACTATGGCTACACCTTC
12	TRBJ2-7	TRBV12-3/TRBV12-4	NA	NA	CASSLVRYEQYF	TGTGCCAGCAGTTTAGTTAGGTACGAGCAGTACTTC
16	TRBJ2-1	TRBV28	few	NA	CASSLWGGAPYNEQFF	TGTGCCAGCAGTTTATGGGGGGGGGCCCCTTACAATGAGCAGTTCTTC
16	TRBJ2-1	TRBV18	few	TRBD2	CASSPLSREGLDEQFF	TGTGCCAGCTCACCCCTTTCCCGGGAGGGCCTTGATGAGCAGTTCTTC
14	TRBJ2-1	TRBV20-1	many	TRBD2	CSARDQRDYNEQFF	TGCAGTGCTAGAGACCAGCGGGATTACAATGAGCAGTTCTTC
16	TRBJ2-2	TRBV12-3/TRBV12-4	few	NA	CASSSPGRRNTGELFF	TGTGCCAGCAGTTCTCCGGGACGAAGGAACACCGGGGAGCTGTTTTTT
18	TRBJ2-1	TRBV5-1	NA	TRBD2	CASSLVTSGRLFENEQFF	TGCGCCAGCAGCTTGGTTACTAGCGGGAGACTGTTTGAGAATGAGCAGTTCTTC
14	TRBJ2-2	TRBV9	NA	NA	CASSVLGLAGELFF	TGTGCCAGCAGCGTTCTAGGGTTGGCCGGGGAGCTGTTTTTT
14	TRBJ2-7	TRBV9	few	TRBD2	CASSVGLAEYEQYF	TGTGCCAGCAGCGTAGGACTAGCGGAATACGAGCAGTACTTC
16	TRBJ1-2	TRBV7-9	many	TRBD1	CASSLALTGGRYGYTF	TGTGCCAGCAGCTTAGCCCTCACAGGGGGCCGTTATGGCTACACCTTC
14	TRBJ2-2	TRBV29-1	NA	TRBD1	CSVEEPRGSGELFF	TGCAGCGTTGAAGAACCCAGGGGGAGCGGGGAGCTGTTTTTT
14	TRBJ2-5	TRBV10-3	NA	NA	CAISSGSDWETQYF	TGTGCCATCAGCTCCGGCAGTGACTGGGAGACCCAGTACTTC
15	TRBJ1-2	TRBV7-9	NA	TRBD1	CASSLPIQGQGGYTF	TGTGCCAGCAGCTTACCTATCCAAGGACAGGGCGGCTACACCTTC
17	TRBJ2-3	TRBV28	NA	NA	CASSLNIGDPSTDTQYF	TGTGCCAGCAGTTTAAATATAGGAGACCCTAGCACAGATACGCAGTATTTT